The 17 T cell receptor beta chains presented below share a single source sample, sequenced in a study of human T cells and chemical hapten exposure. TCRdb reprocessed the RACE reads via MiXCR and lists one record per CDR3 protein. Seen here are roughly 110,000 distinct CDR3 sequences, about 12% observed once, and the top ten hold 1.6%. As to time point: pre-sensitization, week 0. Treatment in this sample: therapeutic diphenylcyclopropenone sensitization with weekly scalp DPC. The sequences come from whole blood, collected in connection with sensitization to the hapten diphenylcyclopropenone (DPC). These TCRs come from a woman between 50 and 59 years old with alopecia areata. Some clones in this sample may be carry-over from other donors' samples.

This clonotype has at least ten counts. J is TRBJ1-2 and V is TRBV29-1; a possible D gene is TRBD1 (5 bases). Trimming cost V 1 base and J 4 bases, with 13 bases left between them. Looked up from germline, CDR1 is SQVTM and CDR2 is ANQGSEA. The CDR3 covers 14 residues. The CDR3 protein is CSVEAGGVLYGYTF. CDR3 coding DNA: TGCAGCGTTGAAGCCGGAGGGGTGCTCTATGGCTACACCTTC. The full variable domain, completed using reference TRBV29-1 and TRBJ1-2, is SAVISQKPSRDICQRGTSLTIQCQVDSQVTMMFWYRQQPGQSLTLIATANQGSEATYESGFVIDKFPISRPNLTFSTLTVSNMSPEDSSIYLCSVEAGGVLYGYTFGSGTRLTVV.

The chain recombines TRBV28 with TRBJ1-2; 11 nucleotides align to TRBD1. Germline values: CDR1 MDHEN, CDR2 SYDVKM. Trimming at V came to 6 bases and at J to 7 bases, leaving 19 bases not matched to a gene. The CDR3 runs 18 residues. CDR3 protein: CASSPAGTGGTPLLGYTF. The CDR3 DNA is TGTGCCAGCAGCCCAGCCGGGACAGGGGGAACTCCACTCCTTGGCTACACCTTC.

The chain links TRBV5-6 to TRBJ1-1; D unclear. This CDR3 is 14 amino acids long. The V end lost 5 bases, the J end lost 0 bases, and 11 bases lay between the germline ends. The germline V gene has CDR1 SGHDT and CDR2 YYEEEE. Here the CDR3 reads CASRFLVLNTEAFF. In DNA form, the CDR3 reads TGTGCCAGCAGGTTTCTCGTTCTGAACACTGAAGCTTTCTTT.

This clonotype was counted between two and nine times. CDR3 protein: CASSLEAAGGPGTDTQYF. CDR3 nucleotide sequence: TGTGCCAGCAGCTTAGAAGCAGCGGGGGGGCCCGGCACAGATACGCAGTATTTT. The chain uses TRBV7-2 and TRBJ2-3, with TRBD2 matching 10 bases. Trimming cost V 1 base and J 1 base; bases outside gene matches: 8. There are 18 residues in the CDR3. CDR1 SGHTA and CDR2 FQGNSA come from the germline V gene.

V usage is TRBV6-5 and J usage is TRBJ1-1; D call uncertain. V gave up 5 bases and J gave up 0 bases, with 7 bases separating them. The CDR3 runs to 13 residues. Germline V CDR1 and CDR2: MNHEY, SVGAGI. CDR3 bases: TGTGCCAGCAGTCCGGGGATGAACACTGAAGCTTTCTTT. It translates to CASSPGMNTEAFF.

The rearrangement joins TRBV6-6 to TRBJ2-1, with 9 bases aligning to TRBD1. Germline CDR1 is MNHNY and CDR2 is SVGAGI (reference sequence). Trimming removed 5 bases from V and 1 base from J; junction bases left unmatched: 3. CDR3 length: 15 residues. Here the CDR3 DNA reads TGTGCCAGCAGTGGGGACAGGGTGTCCTACAATGAGCAGTTCTTC. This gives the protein CASSGDRVSYNEQFF.

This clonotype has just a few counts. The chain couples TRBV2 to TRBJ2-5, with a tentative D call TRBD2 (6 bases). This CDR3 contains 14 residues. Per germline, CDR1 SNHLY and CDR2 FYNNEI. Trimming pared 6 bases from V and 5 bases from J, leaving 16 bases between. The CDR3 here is CASSGTWALETQYF. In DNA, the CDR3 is TGTGCCAGCAGCGGGACTTGGGCGCTGGAGACCCAGTACTTC.

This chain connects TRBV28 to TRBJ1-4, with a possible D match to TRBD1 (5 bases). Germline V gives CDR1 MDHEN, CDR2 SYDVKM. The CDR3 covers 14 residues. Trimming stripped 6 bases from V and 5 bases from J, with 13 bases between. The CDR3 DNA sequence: TGTGCCAGCAGGGCCGGGGGTGGAAATGAAAAACTGTTTTTT. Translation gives CASRAGGGNEKLFF.

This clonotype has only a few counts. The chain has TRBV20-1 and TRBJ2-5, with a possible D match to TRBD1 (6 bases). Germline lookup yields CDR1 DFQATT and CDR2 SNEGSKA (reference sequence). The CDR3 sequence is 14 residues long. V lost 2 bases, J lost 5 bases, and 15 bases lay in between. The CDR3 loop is CSARTRGYGETQYF. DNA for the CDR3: TGCAGTGCTAGAACCAGGGGCTATGGGGAGACCCAGTACTTC.

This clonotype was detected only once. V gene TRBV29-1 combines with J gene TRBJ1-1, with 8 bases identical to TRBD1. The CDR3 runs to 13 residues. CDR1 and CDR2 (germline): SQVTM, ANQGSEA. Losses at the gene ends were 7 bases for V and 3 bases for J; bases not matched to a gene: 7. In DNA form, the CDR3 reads TGCAGCGCCCTGGACAGGGCGGACACTGAAGCTTTCTTT. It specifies CSALDRADTEAFF.

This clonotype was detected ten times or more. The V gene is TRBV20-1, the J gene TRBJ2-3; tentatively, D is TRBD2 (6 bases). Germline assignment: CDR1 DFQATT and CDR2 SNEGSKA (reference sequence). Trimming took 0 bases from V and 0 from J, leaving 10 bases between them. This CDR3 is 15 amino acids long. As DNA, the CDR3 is TGCAGTGCTAGAGATAGCGGCGGGAGCACAGATACGCAGTATTTT. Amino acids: CSARDSGGSTDTQYF.

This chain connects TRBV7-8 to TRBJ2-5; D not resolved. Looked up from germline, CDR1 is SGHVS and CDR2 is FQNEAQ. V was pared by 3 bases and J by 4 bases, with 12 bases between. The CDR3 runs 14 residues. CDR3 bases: TGTGCCAGCAGCTTTGAGGCTCTAGGAGAGACCCAGTACTTC. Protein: CASSFEALGETQYF.

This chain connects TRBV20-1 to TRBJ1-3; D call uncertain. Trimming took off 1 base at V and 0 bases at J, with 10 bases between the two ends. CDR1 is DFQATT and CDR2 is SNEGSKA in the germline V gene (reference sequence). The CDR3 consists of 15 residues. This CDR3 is CSARAGRHSGNTIYF. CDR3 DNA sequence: TGCAGTGCTAGAGCAGGACGGCACTCTGGAAACACCATATATTTT.

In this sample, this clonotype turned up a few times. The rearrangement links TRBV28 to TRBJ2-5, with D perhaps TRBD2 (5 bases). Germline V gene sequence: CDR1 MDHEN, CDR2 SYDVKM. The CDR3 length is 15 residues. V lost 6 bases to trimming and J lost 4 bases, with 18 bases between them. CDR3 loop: CASSSPEVRRETQYF. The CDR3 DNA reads TGTGCCAGCAGCTCCCCGGAGGTTAGGAGAGAGACCCAGTACTTC. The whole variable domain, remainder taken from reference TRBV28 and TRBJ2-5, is DVKVTQSSRYLVKRTGEKVFLECVQDMDHENMFWYRQDPGLGLRLIYFSYDVKMKEKGDIPEGYSVSREKKERFSLILESASTNQTSMYLCASSSPEVRRETQYFGPGTRLLVL.

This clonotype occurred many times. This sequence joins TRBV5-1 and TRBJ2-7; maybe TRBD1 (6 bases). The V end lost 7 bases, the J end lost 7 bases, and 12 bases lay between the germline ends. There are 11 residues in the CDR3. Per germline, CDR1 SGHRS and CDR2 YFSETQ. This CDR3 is CASYFRGEQYF. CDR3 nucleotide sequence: TGCGCCAGCTACTTTAGGGGGGAGCAGTACTTC.

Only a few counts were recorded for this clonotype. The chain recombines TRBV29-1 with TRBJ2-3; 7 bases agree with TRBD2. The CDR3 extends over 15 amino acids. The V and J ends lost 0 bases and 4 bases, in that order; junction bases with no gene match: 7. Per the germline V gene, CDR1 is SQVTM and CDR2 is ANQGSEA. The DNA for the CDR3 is TGCAGCGTTGAAGACCCCCGAGGGAGGGCAGATACGCAGTATTTT. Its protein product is CSVEDPRGRADTQYF.

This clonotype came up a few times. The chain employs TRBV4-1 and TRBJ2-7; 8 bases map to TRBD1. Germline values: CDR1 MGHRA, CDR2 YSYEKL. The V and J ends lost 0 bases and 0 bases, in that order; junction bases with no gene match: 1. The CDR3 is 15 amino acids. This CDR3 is CASSQDTGGSYEQYF. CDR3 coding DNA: TGCGCCAGCAGCCAAGATACAGGGGGCTCCTACGAGCAGTACTTC.